The clone carrying this T cell receptor (beta chain) appeared a few times. No antigen is known for it. TCRdb reprocessed the 5' RACE reads with MiXCR, giving one entry per CDR3 protein. The sample has around 310,000 distinct CDR3 sequences; roughly an eighth are singletons. This record comes from a study of T-cell memory formation after mild COVID-19. Findings and caveats of the study: Clones that contracted from day 15 to 85 had balanced CD4/CD8; later expanders were CD4+ biased. Pre-infection memory carried some responding clones, suggesting that cross-reactive memory joined. CD4+ contracting clones were mainly CM and EM; CD8+ ones, EMRA.

Germline CDR1 MNHNY, CDR2 SVGAGI (reference sequence). V was pared by 8 bases and J by 0 bases, with 5 bases between. The CDR3 is 13 residues long. The J gene is TRBJ2-6, the V gene TRBV6-6; D ambiguous. What was sequenced was PBMCs or a T cell subset sorted from them (not recorded which). The sequence derives from a man aged 18 to 35 who had mild COVID-19 (a few samples of this study predate the infection). Cell type and time point are not known. CDR3 nucleotide sequence: TGTGCCAGCGCAGACTCTGGGGCCAACGTCCTGACTTTC. As protein: CASADSGANVLTF.